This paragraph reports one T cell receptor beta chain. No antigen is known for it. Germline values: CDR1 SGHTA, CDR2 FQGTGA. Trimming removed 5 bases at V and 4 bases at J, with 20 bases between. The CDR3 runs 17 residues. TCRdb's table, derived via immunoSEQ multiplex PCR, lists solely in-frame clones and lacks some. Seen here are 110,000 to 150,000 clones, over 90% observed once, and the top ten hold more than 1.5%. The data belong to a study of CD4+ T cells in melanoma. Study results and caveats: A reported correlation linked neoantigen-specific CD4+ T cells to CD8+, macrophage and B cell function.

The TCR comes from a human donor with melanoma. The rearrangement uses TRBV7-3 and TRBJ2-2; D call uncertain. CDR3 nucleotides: TGTGCCAGCAGCCCTCAAGACCCAAGAAGTGTCACCGGGGAGCTGTTTTTT. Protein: CASSPQDPRSVTGELFF.